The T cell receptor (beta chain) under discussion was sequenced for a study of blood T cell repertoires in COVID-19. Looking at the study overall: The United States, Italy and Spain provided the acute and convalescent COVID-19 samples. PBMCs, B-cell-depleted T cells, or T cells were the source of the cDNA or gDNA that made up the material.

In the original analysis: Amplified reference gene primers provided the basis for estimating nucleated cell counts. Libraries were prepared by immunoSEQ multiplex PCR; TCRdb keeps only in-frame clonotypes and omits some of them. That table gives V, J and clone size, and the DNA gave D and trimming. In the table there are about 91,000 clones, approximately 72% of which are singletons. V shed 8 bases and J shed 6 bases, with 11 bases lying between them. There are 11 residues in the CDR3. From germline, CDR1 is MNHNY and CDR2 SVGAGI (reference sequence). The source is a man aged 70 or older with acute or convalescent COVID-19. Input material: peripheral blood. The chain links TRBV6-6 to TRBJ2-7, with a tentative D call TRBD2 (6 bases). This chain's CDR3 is CASGGGFEQYF. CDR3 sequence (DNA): TGTGCCAGCGGGGGAGGCTTCGAGCAGTACTTC.